This T cell receptor (beta chain) was recovered during a study of shared clonotypes between healthy human individuals. Overall study findings and caveats: Sequencing depth was predicted to influence how clonotypes are shared among donors.

Produced via immunoSEQ multiplex PCR; TCRdb's table is partial and in-frame only. The data hold about half a million clones, with approximately 82% observed a single time. Concerning this clone: Its antigen is undetermined.

The CDR3 spans 13 residues. With 10 bases clipped from V and 6 bases from J, the junction kept 9 bases outside the gene matches. From germline, CDR1 is SNHLY and CDR2 FYNNEI. Sequencing input: PBMCs. The rearrangement uses TRBV2 and TRBJ2-1; 7 bases fit TRBD2. The sequence came from a woman aged 40 to 50 in good health. Some clones in this sample may be carry-over from other donors' samples. This CDR3 reads CAIRSSGINEQFF. The CDR3 region has the DNA TGTGCCATCCGATCCAGCGGGATCAATGAGCAGTTCTTC.